Listed here is a single T cell receptor beta chain. As yet, its antigen is unknown. The CDR3 ends on some other residue instead of the conserved phenylalanine or tryptophan, so this is likely a read error. The data derive from a study of CD8+CD57+ T cells in acquired aplastic anemia. Study-wide points: The number of CD8+ CDR3 sequences shared by patients and controls was approximately 28.

Patients who underwent sequencing had shown CD8+CD57+ cell expansion by flow cytometry. Patient blood was sampled before any therapy had been received. Between the trimmed V and J ends, which lost 0 bases and 9 bases, there was a span of 9 bases. Per the germline V gene, CDR1 is LNHNV and CDR2 is YYDKDF (reference sequence). CDR3 size: 13 residues. Genomic DNA, serving as template, underwent TCR beta VDJ and CDR3 profiling. From the reads, TCRdb called clonotypes with MiXCR, one entry per CDR3 protein. The sample lists 170,000 or so distinct CDR3 sequences; 40% to 50% were seen once. The V gene is TRBV15, the J gene TRBJ2-1; D possibly corresponds to TRBD2 (5 bases). The receptor was derived from a human donor with aplastic anemia. Input material: sorted CD4+, CD8+, or CD8+CD57+ T cells (not recorded which) from PBMCs. The CDR3 bases are TGTGCCACCAGCAGAGATCTGGGGAGTGAGCAGTTCCTC. It specifies CATSRDLGSEQFL.